A single sample gave rise to the 28 T cell receptor beta chains below, sequenced in a study of T cell responses to AZD1222 COVID-19 vaccine. Here immunoSEQ multiplex PCR was the method, and the copy in TCRdb shows in-frame clones only, minus some. Among some 130,000 clones listed, approximately 90% were seen once. This sample comprised peripheral blood, obtained on day 0 of AZD1222 vaccination. The receptors stem from an adult in good health.

The genes are TRBV3-1 (or the pseudogene TRBV3-2) and TRBJ2-7; possibly TRBD1 for D (7 bases). V was shortened by 0 bases and J by 4 bases, with 25 bases between the two germline ends. CDR1 LGHDT and CDR2 YNNKEL come from the germline V gene (reference sequence). The CDR3 sequence is 19 residues long. The CDR3 DNA is TGTGCCAGCAGCCAAGATGTTATTGAGACAGGGAGGAGGGATTACGAGCAGTACTTC. Translated: CASSQDVIETGRRDYEQYF.

The V gene is TRBV12-3 or TRBV12-4, the J gene TRBJ1-1, with D perhaps matching TRBD1 (6 bases). Trimming shortened V by 4 bases and J by 4 bases, and 10 bases separated the two germline ends. The CDR3 is 13 amino acids. The CDR3, as DNA: TGTGCCAGCAGTTATACAGGGACCACTGAAGCTTTCTTT. The encoded protein is CASSYTGTTEAFF.

The V gene is TRBV5-6, the J gene TRBJ1-1; TRBD1 matches at 10 bases. Germline CDR1 and CDR2: SGHDT and YYEEEE. This CDR3 comprises 16 residues. With V trimmed by 3 bases and J by 3 bases, 8 bases remained unmatched. CDR3: CASSSGVTGGYTEAFF. As DNA, the CDR3 is TGTGCCAGCAGCTCGGGGGTGACAGGGGGCTACACTGAAGCTTTCTTT.

This chain joins TRBV12-3 or TRBV12-4 and TRBJ1-2; no definite D call. There are 13 residues in the CDR3. Trimming stripped 1 base from V and 4 bases from J, with 7 bases between. CDR3 DNA: TGTGCCAGCAGTTTAGTAGCTTCCTATGGCTACACCTTC. Its protein product is CASSLVASYGYTF.

The chain links TRBV18 to TRBJ2-7; 9 nucleotides align to TRBD1. The CDR3 spans 16 residues. The ends lost 4 bases at V and 3 bases at J; junction bases unmatched: 10. Germline lookup yields CDR1 KGHSH and CDR2 LQKENI. The CDR3 loop reads CASSLTPGQGGYEQYF. In nucleotides, the CDR3 is TGTGCCAGCTCACTAACCCCGGGACAGGGAGGCTACGAGCAGTACTTC.

This clone was found once. The CDR3 coding sequence is TGTGCCAGCTCATCGACAGGGGGGAACAATCAGCCCCAGCATTTT. This sequence encodes CASSSTGGNNQPQHF. V and J are TRBV18 and TRBJ1-5; 9 nucleotides agree with TRBD1. The CDR3 totals 15 residues. CDR1 and CDR2 (germline): KGHSH, LQKENI. V gave up 5 bases and J gave up 3 bases; unmatched junction bases: 5. The complete variable domain, with remaining parts taken from reference TRBV18 and TRBJ1-5, reads NAGVMQNPRHLVRRRGQEARLRCSPMKGHSHVYWYRQLPEEGLKFMVYLQKENIIDESGMPKERFSAEFPKEGPSILRIQQVVRGDSAAYFCASSSTGGNNQPQHFGDGTRLSIL.

This clone was detected a few times. V is TRBV28 and J is TRBJ2-7, with 9 bases that match TRBD1. Germline assignment: CDR1 MDHEN and CDR2 SYDVKM. CDR3 length: 15 amino acids. After removal of 11 bases from V and 2 bases from J, the junction contained 13 bases not matched to a gene. CDR3 nucleotide sequence: TGTGCCCCCGGGACAGGGAAGCGGAGCACCTACGAGCAGTACTTC. This translates into CAPGTGKRSTYEQYF.

The genes are TRBV19 and TRBJ1-4; no clear D. The V end was cut by 4 bases, the J end by 7 bases, with 10 bases between. There are 13 residues in the CDR3. Germline V gives CDR1 LNHDA, CDR2 SQIVND (reference sequence). The CDR3 loop reads CASSTIRGEKLFF. As DNA, the CDR3 is TGTGCCAGTAGTACCATCCGGGGTGAAAAACTGTTTTTT.

The chain has TRBV9 and TRBJ1-2, with D unresolved. Germline lookup yields CDR1 SGDLS and CDR2 YYNGEE. The CDR3 is made up of 16 amino acids. V lost 0 bases and J lost 4, with 16 bases in between. The CDR3 DNA reads TGTGCCAGCAGCGTAGCCCATTCGGGGATGGGCTATGGCTACACCTTC. Translation gives CASSVAHSGMGYGYTF.

The CDR3 DNA sequence: TGCGCCAGCAGTGCAGGGACCCCCTACGAGCAGTACTTC. This codes for CASSAGTPYEQYF. The V and J genes are TRBV10-1 and TRBJ2-7; D may correspond to TRBD1 or TRBD2 (5 bases each). Germline V gives CDR1 WNHNN, CDR2 SYGVQD (reference sequence). The V gene lost 4 bases and the J gene lost 2 bases, with 9 bases spanning the gap. The CDR3 sequence is 13 residues long.

This rearrangement joins TRBV27 to TRBJ1-1, with D tentatively TRBD1 (6 bases). The germline V gene encodes CDR1 MNHEY and CDR2 SMNVEV (reference sequence). This CDR3 is 15 amino acids long. V lost 5 bases to trimming and J lost 0 bases, with 13 bases between them. The CDR3 protein is CASSRLGGLNTEAFF. In DNA, the CDR3 is TGTGCCAGCAGTCGACTGGGGGGCCTGAACACTGAAGCTTTCTTT.

The chain couples TRBV6-2 or TRBV6-3 to TRBJ1-3, with D unclear. This CDR3 region has 14 residues. Trimming shortened V by 5 bases and J by 0 bases, and 8 bases separated the two germline ends. The germline gives CDR1 MNHEY, CDR2 SVGEGT. DNA for the CDR3: TGTGCCAGCAGTATCCCCGCCTCTGGAAACACCATATATTTT. This gives the protein CASSIPASGNTIYF.

V gene TRBV6-1 combines with J gene TRBJ2-2; no clear D gene. Germline V lookup: CDR1 MNHNS, CDR2 SASEGT. V lost 1 base and J 2 bases, leaving 5 bases between the germline ends. The CDR3 totals 14 residues. In nucleotides, the CDR3 is TGTGCCAGCAGTGAAGTGGATAACACCGGGGAGCTGTTTTTT. Amino acid sequence: CASSEVDNTGELFF.

The rearrangement joins TRBV3-1 (or the pseudogene TRBV3-2) to TRBJ1-6; the D gene is possibly TRBD1 (5 bases). This CDR3 contains 14 residues. Trimming took 3 bases from V and 6 from J, leaving 9 bases between them. The germline V gene encodes CDR1 LGHDT and CDR2 YNNKEL (reference sequence). The CDR3 sequence: CASSQSQANSPLHF. The CDR3 region has the DNA TGTGCCAGCAGCCAGTCACAGGCTAATTCACCCCTCCACTTT.

The rearrangement joins TRBV3-1 (or the pseudogene TRBV3-2) to TRBJ2-3; D ambiguous. CDR3 length: 15 amino acids. V lost 4 bases to trimming and J lost 0 bases, with 11 bases between them. Germline V gives CDR1 LGHDT, CDR2 YNNKEL (reference sequence). CDR3 sequence: CASSLGMTSTDTQYF. The CDR3, as DNA: TGTGCCAGCAGCCTAGGGATGACTAGCACAGATACGCAGTATTTT.

This clone was counted a few times. At one end the junction does not follow the germline gene, possibly because of a read error. V usage is TRBV7-2 and J usage is TRBJ2-3; D possibly corresponds to TRBD2 (7 bases). Germline lookup yields CDR1 SGHTA and CDR2 FQGNSA. This CDR3 has 15 amino acids. The CDR3 nucleotides are TGTGCCAGCAGCCCGGTGGGGGGGGGCACACATACGCAGTATTTT. This codes for CASSPVGGGTHTQYF.

This chain connects TRBV28 to TRBJ1-4; D is unclear. Looked up from germline, CDR1 is MDHEN and CDR2 is SYDVKM. Between the trimmed V and J ends, which lost 5 bases and 8 bases, there was a span of 21 bases. CDR3 size: 16 residues. The CDR3 DNA reads TGTGCCAGCAGTGGAGGTATTTCGAGTCTCAGCGAAAAACTGTTTTTT. It codes for CASSGGISSLSEKLFF.

The CDR3 region is CASRIDRDTEAFF. The CDR3 nucleotides read TGCGCCAGCAGGATAGACCGGGACACTGAAGCTTTCTTT. The rearrangement joins TRBV5-1 to TRBJ1-1, with unresolved D. CDR3 length: 13 amino acids. V dropped 5 bases and J dropped 3 bases, with 11 bases sitting between them. Germline-derived CDR1 and CDR2 are SGHRS and YFSETQ.

The CDR3 reads CASSRSLGTGELFF. The CDR3 bases are TGTGCCAGCAGCCGCAGCCTGGGAACCGGGGAGCTGTTTTTT. The chain couples TRBV7-2 to TRBJ2-2; D not certain. CDR1 is SGHTA, CDR2 FQGNSA, per germline. The CDR3 contains 14 residues. The V end lost 5 bases, the J end lost 5 bases, and 12 bases lay between the germline ends.

The chain combines TRBV28 with TRBJ2-7; D is possibly TRBD1 (6 bases). The CDR3 length is 12 residues. Trimming stripped 7 bases from V and 3 bases from J, with 10 bases between. Germline CDR1 and CDR2: MDHEN and SYDVKM. This CDR3 reads CASNRVGYEQYF. The CDR3 region has the DNA TGTGCCAGCAACAGGGTCGGCTACGAGCAGTACTTC.

The chain combines TRBV11-3 with TRBJ2-1; 7 nucleotides align to TRBD2. The germline gives CDR1 SGHNT, CDR2 YENEEA. J gave up 6 bases and V 5 bases, and 10 bases lay outside the gene matches. The CDR3 runs 15 residues. CDR3 sequence reads: CASSPNGGTTNEQFF. CDR3 sequence (DNA): TGTGCCAGCAGCCCCAACGGCGGGACTACCAATGAGCAGTTCTTC.

V is TRBV7-3 and J is TRBJ2-1, with TRBD2 identical over 13 bases. The J segment lost 6 bases and the V segment lost 5 bases, leaving 10 bases of the junction unmatched. CDR1 and CDR2 from the germline V gene are SGHTA and FQGTGA. CDR3 length: 17 residues. The CDR3 DNA reads TGTGCCAGCAGCCGTACTAGCGGGGGGGCCCTGTCCAATGAGCAGTTCTTC. Its protein product is CASSRTSGGALSNEQFF.

The chain has TRBV28 and TRBJ2-7; 9 bases are shared with TRBD1. CDR1 MDHEN and CDR2 SYDVKM come from the germline V gene. The CDR3 runs 16 residues. Germline trimming cut 6 bases from V and 4 bases from J; bases unmatched to any gene: 13. The CDR3, as DNA: TGTGCCAGCAGCTCTCTTGGACAGGGGAGTCTTTACGAGCAGTACTTC. It yields the protein CASSSLGQGSLYEQYF.

V is TRBV3-1 (or the pseudogene TRBV3-2) and J is TRBJ2-7; 11 bases line up with TRBD1. Trimming cost V 2 bases and J 4 bases; bases outside gene matches: 10. CDR1 is LGHDT and CDR2 is YNNKEL in the germline V gene (reference sequence). The CDR3 runs to 17 residues. This CDR3 reads CASSQFYGGTGGYEQYF. The DNA for the CDR3 is TGTGCCAGCAGCCAATTCTATGGCGGGACAGGGGGTTACGAGCAGTACTTC.

V gene TRBV29-1 combines with J gene TRBJ1-2; D not certain. Trimming left V 1 base short and J 7 bases short, with 10 bases between. This CDR3 has 12 amino acids. Germline V CDR1 and CDR2: SQVTM, ANQGSEA. The CDR3: CSVEGGGVGYTF. In DNA, the CDR3 is TGCAGCGTTGAAGGGGGTGGGGTTGGCTACACCTTC.

The chain has TRBV4-3 and TRBJ1-6; D might be TRBD1 (5 bases). Per germline, CDR1 LGHNA and CDR2 YSLEER. Deletions cut 2 bases from V and 5 bases from J, with 13 bases between. The CDR3 contains 16 residues. DNA for the CDR3: TGCGCCAGCAGCCAACAGGGCGGGGGTAATAATTCACCCCTCCACTTT. It yields the protein CASSQQGGGNNSPLHF.

This clone was detected only a few times. The V call is TRBV6-5, the J call TRBJ1-2; no clear D. The germline CDR1 and CDR2 sequences are MNHEY and SVGAGI. V dropped 5 bases and J dropped 7 bases, with 11 bases sitting between them. This CDR3 is built from 12 residues. CDR3 sequence reads: CASSNVKGGYTF. The CDR3 nucleotides are TGTGCCAGCAGTAACGTTAAAGGTGGCTACACCTTC.

With respect to this clone: Other DNA sequences in this specimen translate into the identical CDR3. V usage is TRBV29-1 and J usage is TRBJ2-1; the D is unclear. The CDR3 is 11 amino acids. CDR1 is SQVTM and CDR2 is ANQGSEA in the germline V gene. V was cut by 3 bases and J by 4 bases, with 4 bases left in between. The CDR3 sequence: CSVEEYNEQFF. In DNA, the CDR3 is TGCAGCGTTGAGGAGTACAATGAGCAGTTCTTC.